Described below is a single T cell receptor beta chain sequence and its context. Its antigen is not known. This specimen comes from a study of cytomegalovirus exposure and HLA in healthy donors. Study-wide findings and caveats: According to a later analysis, donors in an Asian-associated ancestry cluster reportedly had fewer N-insertions than the roughly 660-donor mean. One cluster of highly shared sequence variants probably arose as a sequencing artifact.

PCR involved 60 Vbeta and 13 Jbeta primers. Some clones are missing from TCRdb's copy, which holds only in-frame ones; the method was immunoSEQ multiplex PCR. The repertoire holds tens of thousands of clones, with roughly 84% as singletons. This CDR3 contains 14 residues. V lost 7 bases to trimming and J lost 0 bases, with 11 bases between them. Germline CDR1 LNHDA, CDR2 SQIVND (reference sequence). This clonotype was sampled from a woman between 25 and 40 years old in good health and CMV-seronegative. The chain links TRBV19 to TRBJ2-3; maybe TRBD1 (5 bases). What was sequenced was PBMCs. The CDR3 here is CASNGHSSTDTQYF. CDR3 sequence (DNA): TGTGCCAGTAACGGACATTCTAGCACAGATACGCAGTATTTT.